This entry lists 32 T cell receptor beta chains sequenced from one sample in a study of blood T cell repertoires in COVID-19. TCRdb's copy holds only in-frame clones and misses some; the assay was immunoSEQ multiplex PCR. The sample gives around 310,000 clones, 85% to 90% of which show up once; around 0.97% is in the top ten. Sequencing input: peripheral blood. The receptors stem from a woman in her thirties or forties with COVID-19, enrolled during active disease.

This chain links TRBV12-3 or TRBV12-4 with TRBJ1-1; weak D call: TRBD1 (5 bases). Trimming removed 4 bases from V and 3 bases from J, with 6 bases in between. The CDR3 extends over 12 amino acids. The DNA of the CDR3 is TGTGCCAGCAGTTCAGGGCACACTGAAGCTTTCTTT. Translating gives CASSSGHTEAFF.

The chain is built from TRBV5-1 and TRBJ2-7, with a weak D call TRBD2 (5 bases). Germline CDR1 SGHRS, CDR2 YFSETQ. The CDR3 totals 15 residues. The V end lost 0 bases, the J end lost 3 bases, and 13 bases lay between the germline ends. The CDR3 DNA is TGCGCCAGCAGCTTGGGTTTCGGGGTAAGCTACGAGCAGTACTTC. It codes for CASSLGFGVSYEQYF.

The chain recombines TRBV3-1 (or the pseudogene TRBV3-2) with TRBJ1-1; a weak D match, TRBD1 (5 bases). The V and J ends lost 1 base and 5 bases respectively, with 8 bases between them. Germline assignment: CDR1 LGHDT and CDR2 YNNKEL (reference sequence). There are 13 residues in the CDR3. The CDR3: CASSQAGGTEAFF. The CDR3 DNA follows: TGTGCCAGCAGCCAAGCCGGGGGTACTGAAGCTTTCTTT.

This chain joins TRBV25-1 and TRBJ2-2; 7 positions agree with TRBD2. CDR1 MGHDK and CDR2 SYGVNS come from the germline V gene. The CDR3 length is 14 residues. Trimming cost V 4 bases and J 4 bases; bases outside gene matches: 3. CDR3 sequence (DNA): TGTGCCAGCAGTGCATCGGGGGGCACCGGGGAGCTGTTTTTT. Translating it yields CASSASGGTGELFF.

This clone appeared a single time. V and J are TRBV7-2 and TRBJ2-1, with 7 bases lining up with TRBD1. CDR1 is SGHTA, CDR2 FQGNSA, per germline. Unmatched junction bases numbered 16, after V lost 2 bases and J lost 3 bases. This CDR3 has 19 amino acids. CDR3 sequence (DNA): TGTGCCAGCAGCTTAAAAGGGACAGACGACCTAGTTGTCTACAATGAGCAGTTCTTC. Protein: CASSLKGTDDLVVYNEQFF.

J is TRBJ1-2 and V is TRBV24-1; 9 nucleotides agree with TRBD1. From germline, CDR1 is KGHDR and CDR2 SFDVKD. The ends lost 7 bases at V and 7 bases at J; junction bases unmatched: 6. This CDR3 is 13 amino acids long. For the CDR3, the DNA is TGTGCCACCAGCACAGGGGGCGGTCGTGGCTACACCTTC. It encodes CATSTGGGRGYTF.

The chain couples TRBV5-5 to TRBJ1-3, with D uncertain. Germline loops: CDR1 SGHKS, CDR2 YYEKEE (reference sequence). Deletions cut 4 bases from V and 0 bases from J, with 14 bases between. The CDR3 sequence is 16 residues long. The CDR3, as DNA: TGTGCCAGCAGCCCCGGAGGCTTACACTCTGGAAACACCATATATTTT. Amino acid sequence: CASSPGGLHSGNTIYF.

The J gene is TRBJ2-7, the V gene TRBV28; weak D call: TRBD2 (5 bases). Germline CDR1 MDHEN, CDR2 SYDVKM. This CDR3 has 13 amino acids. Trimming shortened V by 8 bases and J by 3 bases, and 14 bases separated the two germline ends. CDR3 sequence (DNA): TGTGCCAGCGAGGACTCCACCGGCTACGAGCAGTACTTC. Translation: CASEDSTGYEQYF.

The chain's CDR3 is CSVTGALSGGTHEQFF. The CDR3 region has the DNA TGCAGCGTAACCGGAGCCCTTAGCGGGGGGACCCATGAGCAGTTCTTC. This chain joins TRBV29-1 and TRBJ2-1; 10 bases line up with TRBD2. The CDR3 runs to 16 residues. The V gene end was trimmed by 6 bases and the J gene end by 8 bases; junction bases not matched to a gene: 16. Germline V CDR1 and CDR2: SQVTM, ANQGSEA.

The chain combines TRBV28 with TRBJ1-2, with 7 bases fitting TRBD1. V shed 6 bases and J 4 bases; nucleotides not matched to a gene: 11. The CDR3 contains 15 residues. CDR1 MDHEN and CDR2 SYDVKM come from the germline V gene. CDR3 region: CASSRQGRELYGYTF. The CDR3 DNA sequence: TGTGCCAGCAGCCGACAGGGTAGGGAACTCTATGGCTACACCTTC.

Here the CDR3 DNA reads TGTGCCAGCAGCTTAACCGGGAGCTCCTACAATGAGCAGTTCTTC. Its translation is CASSLTGSSYNEQFF. The chain is built from TRBV7-3 and TRBJ2-1; the D gene is possibly TRBD2 (6 bases). The V gene lost 0 bases and the J gene lost 0 bases, with 6 bases spanning the gap. Germline values: CDR1 SGHTA, CDR2 FQGTGA. The length of the CDR3 is 15 residues. Drawing the rest from reference TRBV7-3 and TRBJ2-1, the complete variable domain is GAGVSQTPSNKVTEKGKYVELRCDPISGHTALYWYRQSLGQGPEFLIYFQGTGAADDSGLPNDRFFAVRPEGSVSTLKIQRTERGDSAVYLCASSLTGSSYNEQFFGPGTRLTVL.

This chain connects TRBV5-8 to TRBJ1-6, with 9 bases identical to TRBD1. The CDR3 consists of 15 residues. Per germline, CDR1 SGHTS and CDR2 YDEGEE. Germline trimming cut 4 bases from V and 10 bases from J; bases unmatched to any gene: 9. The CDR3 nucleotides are TGTGCCAGCAGCCCCGGGGACAGGGTGGCATCACCCCTCCACTTT. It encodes CASSPGDRVASPLHF.

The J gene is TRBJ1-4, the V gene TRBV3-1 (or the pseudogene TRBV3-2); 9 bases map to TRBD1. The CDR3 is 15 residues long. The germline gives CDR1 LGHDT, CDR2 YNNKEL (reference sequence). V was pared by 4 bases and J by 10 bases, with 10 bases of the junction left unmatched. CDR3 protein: CASSPVTGGLGKLFF. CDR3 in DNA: TGTGCCAGCAGCCCCGTAACAGGGGGCTTAGGAAAACTGTTTTTT.

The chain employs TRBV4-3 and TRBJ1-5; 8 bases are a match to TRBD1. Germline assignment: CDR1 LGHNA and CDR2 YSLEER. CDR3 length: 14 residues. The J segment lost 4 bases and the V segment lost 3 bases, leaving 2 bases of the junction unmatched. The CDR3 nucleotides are TGCGCCAGCAGCCAGGGACAGGAAAATCAGCCCCAGCATTTT. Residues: CASSQGQENQPQHF.

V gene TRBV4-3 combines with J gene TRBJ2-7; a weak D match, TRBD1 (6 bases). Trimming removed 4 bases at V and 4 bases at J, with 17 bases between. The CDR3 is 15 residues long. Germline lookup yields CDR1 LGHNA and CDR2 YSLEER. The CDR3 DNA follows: TGCGCCAGCAGCCGCCTACGGGACACCGGGTACGAGCAGTACTTC. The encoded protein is CASSRLRDTGYEQYF.

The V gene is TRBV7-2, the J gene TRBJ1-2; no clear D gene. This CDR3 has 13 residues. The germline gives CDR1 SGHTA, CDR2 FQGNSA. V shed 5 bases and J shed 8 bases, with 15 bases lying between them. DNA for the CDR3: TGTGCCAGCAGCCCTACAGTGGTCTGGGGCTACACCTTC. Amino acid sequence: CASSPTVVWGYTF. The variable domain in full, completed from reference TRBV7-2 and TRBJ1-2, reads GAGVSQSPSNKVTEKGKDVELRCDPISGHTALYWYRQSLGQGLEFLIYFQGNSAPDKSGLPSDRFSAERTGGSVSTLTIQRTQQEDSAVYLCASSPTVVWGYTFGSGTRLTVV.

CDR3 sequence: CASSNRRVGTAAFF. The CDR3 DNA follows: TGTGCCAGCAGCAATCGAAGGGTCGGGACTGCGGCTTTCTTT. The chain links TRBV21-1 to TRBJ1-1. TRBV21-1 is described as a pseudogene. The CDR3 covers 14 residues.

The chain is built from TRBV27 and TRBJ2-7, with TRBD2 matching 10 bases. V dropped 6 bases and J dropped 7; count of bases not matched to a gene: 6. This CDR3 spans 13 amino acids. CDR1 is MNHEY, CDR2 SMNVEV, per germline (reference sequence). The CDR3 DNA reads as TGTGCCAGCAGACGGCTAGCGGGGGATGAGCAGTACTTC. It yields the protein CASRRLAGDEQYF.

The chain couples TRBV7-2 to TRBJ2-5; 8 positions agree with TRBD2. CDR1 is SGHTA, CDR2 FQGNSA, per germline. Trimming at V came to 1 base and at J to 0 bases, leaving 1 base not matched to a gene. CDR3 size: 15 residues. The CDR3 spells CASSLGGGYQETQYF. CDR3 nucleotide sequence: TGTGCCAGCAGCTTAGGCGGGGGGTACCAAGAGACCCAGTACTTC.

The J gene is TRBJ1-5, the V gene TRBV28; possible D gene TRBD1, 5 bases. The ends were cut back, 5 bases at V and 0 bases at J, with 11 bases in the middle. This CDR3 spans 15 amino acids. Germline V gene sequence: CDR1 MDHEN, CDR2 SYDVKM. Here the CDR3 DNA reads TGTGCCAGCAGTCGCCCCGACAGTAGCAATCAGCCCCAGCATTTT. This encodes CASSRPDSSNQPQHF.

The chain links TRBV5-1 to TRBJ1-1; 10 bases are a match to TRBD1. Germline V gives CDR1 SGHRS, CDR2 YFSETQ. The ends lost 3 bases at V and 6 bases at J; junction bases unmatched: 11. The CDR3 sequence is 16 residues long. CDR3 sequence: CASSSTSTGGWAEAFF. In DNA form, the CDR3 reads TGCGCCAGCAGCTCTACCTCGACAGGGGGCTGGGCTGAAGCTTTCTTT. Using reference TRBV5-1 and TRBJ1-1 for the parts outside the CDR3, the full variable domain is KAGVTQTPRYLIKTRGQQVTLSCSPISGHRSVSWYQQTPGQGLQFLFEYFSETQRNKGNFPGRFSGRQFSNSRSEMNVSTLELGDSALYLCASSSTSTGGWAEAFFGQGTRLTVV.

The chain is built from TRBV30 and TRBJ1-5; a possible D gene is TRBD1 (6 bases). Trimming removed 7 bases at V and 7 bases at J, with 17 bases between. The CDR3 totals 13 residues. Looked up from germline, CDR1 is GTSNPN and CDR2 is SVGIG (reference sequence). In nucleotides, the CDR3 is TGTGCCTCCACAGGGATAGGTGGACAGCCCCAGCATTTT. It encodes CASTGIGGQPQHF.

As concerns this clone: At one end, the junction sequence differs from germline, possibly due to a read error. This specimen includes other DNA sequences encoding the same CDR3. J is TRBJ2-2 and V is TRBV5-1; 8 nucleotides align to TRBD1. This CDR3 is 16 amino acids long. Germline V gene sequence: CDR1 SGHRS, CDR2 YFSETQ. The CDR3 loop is CASSWQGQANTGELFF. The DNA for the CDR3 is TGTGCCAGCAGCTGGCAGGGACAGGCGAACACCGGGGAGCTGTTTTTT.

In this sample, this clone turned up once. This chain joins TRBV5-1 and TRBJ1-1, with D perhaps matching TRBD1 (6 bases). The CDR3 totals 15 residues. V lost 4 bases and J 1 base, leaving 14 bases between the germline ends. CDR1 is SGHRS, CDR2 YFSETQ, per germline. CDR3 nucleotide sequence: TGCGCCAGCAGCACCCTCACAGGGAGGAACACTGAAGCTTTCTTT. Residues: CASSTLTGRNTEAFF.

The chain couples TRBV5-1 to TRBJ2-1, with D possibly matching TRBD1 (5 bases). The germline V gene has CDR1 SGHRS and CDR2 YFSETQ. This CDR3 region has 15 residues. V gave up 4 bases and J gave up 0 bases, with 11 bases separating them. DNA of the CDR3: TGCGCCAGCAGCCAGGACACGAGCTCCTACAATGAGCAGTTCTTC. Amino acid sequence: CASSQDTSSYNEQFF.

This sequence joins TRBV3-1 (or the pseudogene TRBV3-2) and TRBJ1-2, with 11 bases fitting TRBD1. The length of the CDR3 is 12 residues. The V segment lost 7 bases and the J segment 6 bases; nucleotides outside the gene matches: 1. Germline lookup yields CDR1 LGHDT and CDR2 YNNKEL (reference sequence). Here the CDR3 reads CASTGQGDGYTF. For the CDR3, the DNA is TGTGCCAGCACGGGACAGGGGGATGGCTACACCTTC.

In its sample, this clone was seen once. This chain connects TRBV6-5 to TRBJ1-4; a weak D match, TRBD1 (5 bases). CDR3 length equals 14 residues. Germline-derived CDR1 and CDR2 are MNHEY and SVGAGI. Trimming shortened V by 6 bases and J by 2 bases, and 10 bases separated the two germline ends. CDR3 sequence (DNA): TGTGCCAGCAGGATAGGGACTACTAATGAAAAACTGTTTTTT. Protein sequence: CASRIGTTNEKLFF.

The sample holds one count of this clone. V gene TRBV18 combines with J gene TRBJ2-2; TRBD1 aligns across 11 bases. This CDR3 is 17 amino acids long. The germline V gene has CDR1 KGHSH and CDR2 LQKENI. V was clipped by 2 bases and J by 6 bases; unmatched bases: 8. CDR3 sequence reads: CASSPAGQGVLPGELFF. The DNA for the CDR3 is TGTGCCAGCTCACCAGCGGGACAGGGGGTTCTACCCGGGGAGCTGTTTTTT.

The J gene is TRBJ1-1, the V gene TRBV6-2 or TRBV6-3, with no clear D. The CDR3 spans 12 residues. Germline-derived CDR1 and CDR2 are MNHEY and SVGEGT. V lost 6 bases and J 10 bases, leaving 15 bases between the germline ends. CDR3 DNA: TGTGCCAGCAGCCTGGGGAGTAGAGGAGCTTTCTTT. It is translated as CASSLGSRGAFF.

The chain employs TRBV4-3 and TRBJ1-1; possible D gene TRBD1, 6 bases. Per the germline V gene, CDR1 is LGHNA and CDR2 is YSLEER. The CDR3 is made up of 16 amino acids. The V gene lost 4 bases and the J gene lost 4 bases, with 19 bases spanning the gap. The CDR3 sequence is CASSPGGGRGGTEAFF. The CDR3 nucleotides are TGCGCCAGCAGCCCAGGAGGGGGGAGGGGCGGCACTGAAGCTTTCTTT.

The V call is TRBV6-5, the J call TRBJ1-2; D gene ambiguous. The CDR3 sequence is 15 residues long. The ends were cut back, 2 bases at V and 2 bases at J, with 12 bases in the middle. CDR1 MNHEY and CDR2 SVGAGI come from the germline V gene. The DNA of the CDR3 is TGTGCCAGCAGTTACGACCTGGGCAGAAACTATGGCTACACCTTC. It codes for CASSYDLGRNYGYTF.

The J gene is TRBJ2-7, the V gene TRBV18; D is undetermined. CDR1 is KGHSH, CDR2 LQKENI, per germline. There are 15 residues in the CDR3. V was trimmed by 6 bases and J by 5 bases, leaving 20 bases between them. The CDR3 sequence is CASSLLGTRENEQYF. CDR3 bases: TGTGCCAGCTCCCTACTGGGCACCCGAGAAAACGAGCAGTACTTC.